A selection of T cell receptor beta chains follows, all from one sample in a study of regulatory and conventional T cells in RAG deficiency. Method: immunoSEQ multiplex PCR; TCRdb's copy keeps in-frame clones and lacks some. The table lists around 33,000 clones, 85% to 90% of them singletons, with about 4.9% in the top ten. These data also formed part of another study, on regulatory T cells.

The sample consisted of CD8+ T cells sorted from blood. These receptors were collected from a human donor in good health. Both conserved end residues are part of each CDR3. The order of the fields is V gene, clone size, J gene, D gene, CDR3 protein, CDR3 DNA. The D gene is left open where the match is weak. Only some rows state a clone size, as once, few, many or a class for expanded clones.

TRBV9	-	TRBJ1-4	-	CASSVSGDYGEKLFF	TGTGCCAGCAGCGTCTCAGGGGATTATGGTGAAAAACTGTTTTTT
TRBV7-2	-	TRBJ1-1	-	CASSLGLGTEAFF	TGTGCCAGCAGCTTGGGGTTAGGCACTGAAGCTTTCTTT
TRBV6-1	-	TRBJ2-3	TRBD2	CASFGFREGDDTQYF	TGTGCCAGCTTTGGGTTTCGGGAGGGCGACGATACGCAGTATTTT
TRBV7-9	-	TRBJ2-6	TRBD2	CASSSQTSGTGANVLTF	TGTGCCAGCAGCTCCCAGACTAGCGGGACTGGGGCCAACGTCCTGACTTTC
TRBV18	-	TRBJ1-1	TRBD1	CASSLGQGGGFAEAFF	TGTGCCAGCTCACTGGGACAGGGAGGTGGGTTTGCTGAAGCTTTCTTT
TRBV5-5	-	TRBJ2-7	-	CASSLGHTNSYEQYF	TGTGCCAGCAGCCTAGGACATACAAATTCCTACGAGCAGTACTTC
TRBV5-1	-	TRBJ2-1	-	CASSLVLSYNEQFF	TGCGCCAGCAGCTTGGTTCTGTCCTACAATGAGCAGTTCTTC
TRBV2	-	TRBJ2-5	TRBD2	CVSGGQETQYF	TGTGTCAGCGGGGGCCAAGAGACCCAGTACTTC
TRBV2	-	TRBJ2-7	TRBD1	CASRGQGVYEQYF	TGTGCCAGCAGAGGACAGGGGGTCTACGAGCAGTACTTC
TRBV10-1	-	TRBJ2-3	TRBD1	CASSDRDRGTDTQYF	TGCGCCAGCAGTGATCGGGACAGGGGCACAGATACGCAGTATTTT
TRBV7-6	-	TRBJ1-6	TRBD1	CASSPQGANNSPLHF	TGTGCCAGCAGCCCACAGGGGGCCAATAATTCACCCCTCCACTTT
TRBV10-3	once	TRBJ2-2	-	CAISEQRGTGELFF	TGTGCCATCAGTGAACAGAGAGGTACCGGGGAGCTGTTTTTT
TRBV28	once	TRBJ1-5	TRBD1	CATGQDGQPQHF	TGTGCCACAGGACAGGATGGTCAGCCCCAGCATTTT
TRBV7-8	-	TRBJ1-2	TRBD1	CASSLGVDRARYGYTF	TGTGCCAGCAGCTTAGGGGTGGACAGGGCAAGATATGGCTACACCTTC
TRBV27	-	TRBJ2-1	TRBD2	CASSPGLAGVSYNEQFF	TGTGCCAGCAGTCCCGGACTAGCGGGAGTCTCCTACAATGAGCAGTTCTTC
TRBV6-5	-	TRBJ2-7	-	CASSPRVGFSYEQYF	TGTGCCAGCAGTCCACGGGTAGGCTTCTCCTACGAGCAGTACTTC
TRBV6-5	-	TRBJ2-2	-	CASESQGPHFGELFF	TGTGCCAGCGAGTCTCAGGGGCCACATTTCGGGGAGCTGTTTTTT
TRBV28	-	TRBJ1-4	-	CASSFVGARVEKLFF	TGTGCCAGCAGTTTTGTGGGGGCCCGAGTTGAAAAACTGTTTTTT
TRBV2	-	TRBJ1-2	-	CASSGSFEGPYGYTF	TGTGCCAGCAGTGGTAGTTTTGAGGGGCCTTATGGCTACACCTTC
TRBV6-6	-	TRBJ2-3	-	CATGLPSDTQYF	TGTGCCACAGGCCTCCCGTCAGATACGCAGTATTTT
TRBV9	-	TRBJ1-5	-	CASSVGGGGNQPQHF	TGTGCCAGCAGCGTAGGAGGAGGTGGCAATCAGCCCCAGCATTTT
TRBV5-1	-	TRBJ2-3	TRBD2	CASSWTGERSGSGTDTQYF	TGCGCCAGCAGCTGGACAGGCGAACGTAGCGGGAGTGGAACAGATACGCAGTATTTT
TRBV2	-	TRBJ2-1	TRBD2	CAQRFAGGPYNEQFF	TGTGCCCAGAGGTTTGCGGGAGGGCCCTACAATGAGCAGTTCTTC
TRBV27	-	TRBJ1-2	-	CASSSPTDNYGYTF	TGTGCCAGCAGTTCCCCGACGGATAACTATGGCTACACCTTC
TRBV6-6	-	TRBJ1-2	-	CASGLPGSNYGYTF	TGTGCCAGTGGGCTTCCGGGTAGTAACTATGGCTACACCTTC
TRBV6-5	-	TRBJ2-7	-	CASSPGETSYEQYF	TGTGCCAGCAGCCCTGGTGAGACCTCCTACGAGCAGTACTTC